This TCR beta chain is drawn from a study of shared clonotypes between healthy human individuals. Study-level points and caveats: Memory subsets generally showed lower estimated richness than naive subsets.

The CDR3 runs to 17 residues. Per the germline V gene, CDR1 is KGHSH and CDR2 is LQKENI. Trimming shortened V by 3 bases and J by 1 base, and 16 bases separated the two germline ends. Sequencing used immunoSEQ multiplex PCR; TCRdb keeps in-frame clones, though not all of them. The data contain approximately 1.4 million clones, approximately 98% of them singletons. Notes on this clone: Its specificity is unknown.

The gene calls are TRBV18 and TRBJ2-1; weak D call: TRBD2 (7 bases). The origin of this receptor is a man under 40 in good health. The specimen was naive CD4+ T cells sorted from blood. Subset here: CD45RA+ positively selected. CDR3 in amino acids: CASSPPGGGRSYNEQFF. Written as DNA, the CDR3 is TGTGCCAGCTCACCTCCTGGGGGGGGCAGGTCCTACAATGAGCAGTTCTTC.